A single T cell receptor (beta chain) is shown here with its context. In the study's own analysis: Estimates of nucleated cell counts were drawn from the amplification of reference gene primers. Sequencing was performed with immunoSEQ multiplex PCR; in TCRdb, only in-frame clones are kept and a portion is missing. V, J and clone size were drawn from that table, and D and trimming were deduced from the DNA. The repertoire includes about 270,000 clones, 86% of them detected once, and about 6% sits in the top ten. This record comes from a study of blood T cell repertoires in COVID-19. Across the whole study: Samples came from the United States, Italy and Spain, spanning acute and convalescent COVID-19.

The V and J ends lost 6 bases and 1 base respectively, with 16 bases between them. Per the germline V gene, CDR1 is MNHEY and CDR2 is SVGAGI. The CDR3 is 15 residues long. A Seattle source enrolled patients during active infection and followed them longitudinally. The gene calls are TRBV6-5 and TRBJ2-7; TRBD1 might be the D (6 bases). The sample taken for sequencing was peripheral blood. The source is an elderly woman with COVID-19, enrolled during active disease. CDR3 in amino acids: CASSPGDTSSYEQYF. The CDR3 DNA sequence: TGTGCCAGCAGCCCCGGGGACACGTCTTCCTACGAGCAGTACTTC.